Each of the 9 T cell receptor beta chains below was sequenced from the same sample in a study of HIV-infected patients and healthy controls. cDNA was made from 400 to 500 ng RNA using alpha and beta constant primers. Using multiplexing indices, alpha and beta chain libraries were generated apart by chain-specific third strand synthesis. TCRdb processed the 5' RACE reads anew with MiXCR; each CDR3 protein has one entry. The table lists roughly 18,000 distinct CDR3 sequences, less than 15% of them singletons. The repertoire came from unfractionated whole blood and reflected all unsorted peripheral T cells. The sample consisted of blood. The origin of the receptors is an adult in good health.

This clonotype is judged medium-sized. The DNA of the CDR3 is TGTGCCAGCACCGATAAAATACAGGGCGAAAAACTGTTTTTT. Translated: CASTDKIQGEKLFF. V is TRBV7-2 and J is TRBJ1-4; a possible D gene is TRBD1 (6 bases). CDR3 length: 14 amino acids. Germline loops: CDR1 SGHTA, CDR2 FQGNSA. V lost 7 bases and J lost 8, with 17 bases in between.

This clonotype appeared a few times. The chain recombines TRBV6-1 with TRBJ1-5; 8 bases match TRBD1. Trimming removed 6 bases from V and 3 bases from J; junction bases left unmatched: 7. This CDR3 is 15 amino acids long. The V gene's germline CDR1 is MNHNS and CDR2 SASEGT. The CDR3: CASSRMDRVNQPQHF. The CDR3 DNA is TGTGCCAGCAGCCGAATGGACAGGGTCAATCAGCCCCAGCATTTT.

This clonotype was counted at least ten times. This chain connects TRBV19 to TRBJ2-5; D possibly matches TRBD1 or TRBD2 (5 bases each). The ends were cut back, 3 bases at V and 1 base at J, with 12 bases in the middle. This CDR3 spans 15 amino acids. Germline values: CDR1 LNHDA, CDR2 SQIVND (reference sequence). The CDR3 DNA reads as TGTGCCAGTAGTATCGGTGGGACGGTCCAAGAGACCCAGTACTTC. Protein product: CASSIGGTVQETQYF.

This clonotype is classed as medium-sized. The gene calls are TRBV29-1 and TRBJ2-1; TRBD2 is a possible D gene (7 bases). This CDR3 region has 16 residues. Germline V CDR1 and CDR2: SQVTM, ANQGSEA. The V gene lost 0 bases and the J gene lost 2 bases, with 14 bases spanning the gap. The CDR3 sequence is CSVEDVRRGPYNEQFF. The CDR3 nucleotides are TGCAGCGTTGAAGATGTAAGGCGGGGGCCCTACAATGAGCAGTTCTTC.

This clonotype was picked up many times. The CDR3 spells CASSPGTGRRGYTF. The DNA for the CDR3 is TGTGCCAGCAGCCCCGGGACAGGTCGGCGTGGCTACACCTTC. This chain links TRBV28 with TRBJ1-2; 8 bases line up with TRBD1. This CDR3 comprises 14 residues. Per the germline V gene, CDR1 is MDHEN and CDR2 is SYDVKM. V shed 6 bases and J 7 bases; nucleotides not matched to a gene: 10.

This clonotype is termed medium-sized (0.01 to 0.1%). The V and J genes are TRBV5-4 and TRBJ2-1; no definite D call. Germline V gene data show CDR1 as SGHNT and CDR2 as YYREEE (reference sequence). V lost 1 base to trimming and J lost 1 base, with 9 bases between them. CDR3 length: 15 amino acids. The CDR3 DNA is TGTGCCAGCAGCTTGAATGGGTTTTCCTACAATGAGCAGTTCTTC. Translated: CASSLNGFSYNEQFF.

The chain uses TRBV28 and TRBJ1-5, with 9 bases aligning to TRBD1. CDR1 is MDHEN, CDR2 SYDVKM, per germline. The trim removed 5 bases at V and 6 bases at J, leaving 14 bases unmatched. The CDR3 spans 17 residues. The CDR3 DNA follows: TGTGCCAGCAGTCCTCCCCCGGGACAGGGTTTCGGTCAGCCCCAGCATTTT. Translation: CASSPPPGQGFGQPQHF.

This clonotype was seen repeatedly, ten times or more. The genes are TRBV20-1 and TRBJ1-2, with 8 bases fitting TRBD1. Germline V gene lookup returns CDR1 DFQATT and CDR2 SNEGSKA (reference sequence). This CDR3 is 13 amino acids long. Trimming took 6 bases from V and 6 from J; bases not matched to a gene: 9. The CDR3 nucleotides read TGCAGTGCACATCTACAGGGGGAGGATGGCTACACCTTC. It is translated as CSAHLQGEDGYTF.

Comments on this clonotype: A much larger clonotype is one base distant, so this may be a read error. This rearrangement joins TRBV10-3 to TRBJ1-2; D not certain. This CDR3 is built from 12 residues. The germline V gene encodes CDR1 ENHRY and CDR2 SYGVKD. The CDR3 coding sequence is TGTGCCATCAGTGAAACCGACTATGGCTGCACCTTC. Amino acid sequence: CAISETDYGCTF.